This T cell receptor beta chain comes out of a study of blood T cell repertoires in COVID-19. Study information: The study drew acute and convalescent COVID-19 samples from the United States, Italy and Spain. Sources were T cells, B-cell-depleted T cells, or PBMCs; the material itself was cDNA or gDNA.

Germline V lookup: CDR1 GTSNPN, CDR2 SVGIG (reference sequence). The V and J ends lost 4 bases and 6 bases, in that order; junction bases with no gene match: 11. This CDR3 region has 15 residues. This clone was observed once. Data came from immunoSEQ multiplex PCR; TCRdb stores just in-frame clones and leaves some out. The sample has 50,000 to 70,000 clones, approximately 79% seen once. This chain joins TRBV30 and TRBJ2-3; TRBD2 agrees at 9 bases. The TCR comes from a man aged 55-75 years with acute or convalescent COVID-19. Sequenced: peripheral blood. The CDR3 is CAWNTGAGGQDTQYF. The CDR3 DNA follows: TGTGCCTGGAACACGGGAGCGGGGGGTCAGGATACGCAGTATTTT.